The rows below give T cell receptor beta chains drawn from one sample of a study of cytomegalovirus exposure and HLA in healthy donors. Sequencing used immunoSEQ multiplex PCR; TCRdb keeps in-frame clones, though not all of them. The sample holds approximately 180,000 clones, approximately 80% seen once. The sample comprised PBMCs. These receptors all stem from a man in his late teens or twenties in good health and CMV-seronegative. Each CDR3 is given with its conserved first and last residue. The D gene is left open where the match is weak. Clone size is not always given. Where it is, it says once, few, many or a class for expanded clones.

D gene: -
V gene: TRBV19
J gene: TRBJ1-1
clone size: -
CDR3 protein: CASSLREAHREAFF
CDR3 DNA: TGTGCCAGTAGTCTTCGAGAGGCCCACCGTGAAGCTTTCTTT

D gene: -
V gene: TRBV15
J gene: TRBJ1-1
clone size: once
CDR3 protein: CATRHQGSISLNTEAFF
CDR3 DNA: TGTGCCACCAGACACCAGGGGTCTATAAGCTTGAACACTGAAGCTTTCTTT

D gene: -
V gene: TRBV11-3
J gene: TRBJ2-6
clone size: -
CDR3 protein: CASSLRGSGANVLTF
CDR3 DNA: TGTGCCAGCAGCTTAAGGGGCTCTGGGGCCAACGTCCTGACTTTC

D gene: TRBD2
V gene: TRBV7-2
J gene: TRBJ2-7
clone size: -
CDR3 protein: CASSLELAGGRYEQYF
CDR3 DNA: TGTGCCAGCAGCTTAGAACTAGCGGGAGGACGCTACGAGCAGTACTTC

D gene: -
V gene: TRBV28
J gene: TRBJ1-1
clone size: once
CDR3 protein: CASSLILTEAFF
CDR3 DNA: TGTGCCAGCAGTTTAATCCTAACGGAAGCTTTCTTT

D gene: TRBD2
V gene: TRBV7-2
J gene: TRBJ2-1
clone size: -
CDR3 protein: CASSSGLAEQFF
CDR3 DNA: TGTGCCAGCAGCTCGGGACTAGCCGAGCAGTTCTTC

D gene: -
V gene: TRBV9
J gene: TRBJ2-2
clone size: -
CDR3 protein: CASSVEARNTGELFF
CDR3 DNA: TGTGCCAGCAGCGTAGAGGCTAGAAACACCGGGGAGCTGTTTTTT

D gene: TRBD1
V gene: TRBV2
J gene: TRBJ2-7
clone size: -
CDR3 protein: CASSDRQGSYEQYF
CDR3 DNA: TGTGCCAGCAGTGATCGACAGGGGAGCTACGAGCAGTACTTC

D gene: TRBD1
V gene: TRBV11-2
J gene: TRBJ2-3
clone size: -
CDR3 protein: CASSGREGTGYERTDTQYF
CDR3 DNA: TGTGCCAGCAGCGGCAGGGAAGGGACAGGGTATGAGAGGACAGATACGCAGTATTTT

D gene: TRBD2
V gene: TRBV9
J gene: TRBJ2-3
clone size: -
CDR3 protein: CASSVEVGGSTDTQYF
CDR3 DNA: TGTGCCAGCAGCGTAGAGGTGGGGGGGAGCACAGATACGCAGTATTTT

D gene: TRBD1
V gene: TRBV27
J gene: TRBJ2-7
clone size: -
CDR3 protein: CASSFGTENYEQYF
CDR3 DNA: TGTGCCAGCAGTTTCGGGACAGAGAACTACGAGCAGTACTTC

D gene: -
V gene: TRBV6-1
J gene: TRBJ1-5
clone size: once
CDR3 protein: CASSVSAGVSNQPQHF
CDR3 DNA: TGTGCCAGCAGTGTGTCGGCAGGGGTGAGCAATCAGCCCCAGCATTTT

D gene: -
V gene: TRBV14
J gene: TRBJ2-7
clone size: -
CDR3 protein: CASSQGTYYEQYF
CDR3 DNA: TGTGCCAGCAGCCAAGGGACATACTACGAGCAGTACTTC

D gene: -
V gene: TRBV6-6
J gene: TRBJ2-3
clone size: -
CDR3 protein: CASSYSSVSRTDTQYF
CDR3 DNA: TGTGCCAGCAGTTACTCCTCGGTGAGCCGCACAGATACGCAGTATTTT

D gene: -
V gene: TRBV5-6
J gene: TRBJ2-5
clone size: -
CDR3 protein: CASSLIETRQETQYF
CDR3 DNA: TGTGCCAGCAGCCTAATAGAGACTAGGCAAGAGACCCAGTACTTC

D gene: -
V gene: TRBV14
J gene: TRBJ2-7
clone size: -
CDR3 protein: CASSQHNSYEQYF
CDR3 DNA: TGTGCCAGCAGCCAACACAACTCCTACGAGCAGTACTTC